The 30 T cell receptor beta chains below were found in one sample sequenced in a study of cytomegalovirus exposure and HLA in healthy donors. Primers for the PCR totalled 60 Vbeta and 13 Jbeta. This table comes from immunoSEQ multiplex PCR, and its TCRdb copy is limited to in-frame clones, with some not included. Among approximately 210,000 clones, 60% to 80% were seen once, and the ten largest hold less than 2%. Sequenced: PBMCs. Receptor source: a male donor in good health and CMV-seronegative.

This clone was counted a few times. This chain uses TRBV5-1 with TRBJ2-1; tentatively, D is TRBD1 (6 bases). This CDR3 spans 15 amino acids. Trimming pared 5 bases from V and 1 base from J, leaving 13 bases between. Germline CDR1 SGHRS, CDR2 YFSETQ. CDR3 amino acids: CASSSSGVSYNEQFF. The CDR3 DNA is TGCGCCAGCAGTAGTTCAGGGGTGTCCTACAATGAGCAGTTCTTC.

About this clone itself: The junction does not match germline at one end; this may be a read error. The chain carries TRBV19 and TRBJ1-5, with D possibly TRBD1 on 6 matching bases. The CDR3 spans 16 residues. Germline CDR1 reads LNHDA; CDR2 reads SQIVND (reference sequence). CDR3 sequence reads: CASNIGGLYSNQPQHF. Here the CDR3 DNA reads TGTGCCAGTAATATAGGGGGGCTTTATAGCAATCAGCCCCAGCATTTT. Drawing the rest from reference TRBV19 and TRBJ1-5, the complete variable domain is DGGITQSPKYLFRKEGQNVTLSCEQNLNHDAMYWYRQDPGQGLRLIYYSQIVNDFQKGDIAEGYSVSREKKESFPLTVTSAQKNPTAFYLCASNIGGLYSNQPQHFGDGTRLSIL.

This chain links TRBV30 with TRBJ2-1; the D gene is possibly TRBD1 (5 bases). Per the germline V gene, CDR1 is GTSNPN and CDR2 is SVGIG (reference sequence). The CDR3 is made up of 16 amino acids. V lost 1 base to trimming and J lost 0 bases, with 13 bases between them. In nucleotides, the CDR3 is TGTGCCTGGAGTGCTTATACAGGTTACTCCTACAATGAGCAGTTCTTC. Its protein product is CAWSAYTGYSYNEQFF.

The CDR3 sequence: CASSYDQGGTEAFF. CDR3 DNA: TGTGCCAGCAGTTACGATCAGGGGGGCACTGAAGCTTTCTTT. This chain connects TRBV6-5 to TRBJ1-1, with TRBD1 identical over 7 bases. CDR1 is MNHEY and CDR2 is SVGAGI in the germline V gene. Germline trimming cut 2 bases from V and 4 bases from J; bases unmatched to any gene: 4. This CDR3 is 14 amino acids long.

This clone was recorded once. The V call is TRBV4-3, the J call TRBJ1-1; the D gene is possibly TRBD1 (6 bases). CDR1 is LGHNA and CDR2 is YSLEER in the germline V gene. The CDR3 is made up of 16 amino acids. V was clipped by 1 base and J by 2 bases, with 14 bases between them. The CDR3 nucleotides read TGCGCCAGCAGCCAAGGGAACAGGGTTATAAACACTGAAGCTTTCTTT. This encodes CASSQGNRVINTEAFF.

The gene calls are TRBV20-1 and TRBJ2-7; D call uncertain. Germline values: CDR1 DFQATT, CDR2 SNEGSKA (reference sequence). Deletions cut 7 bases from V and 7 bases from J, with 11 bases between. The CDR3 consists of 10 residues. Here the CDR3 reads CSGMSEEQYF. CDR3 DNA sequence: TGCAGTGGTATGTCTGAGGAGCAGTACTTC.

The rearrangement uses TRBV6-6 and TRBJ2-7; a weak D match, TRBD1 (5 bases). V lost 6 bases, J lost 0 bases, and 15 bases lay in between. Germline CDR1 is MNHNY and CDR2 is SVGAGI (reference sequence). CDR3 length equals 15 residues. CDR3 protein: CASSQSGSPSYEQYF. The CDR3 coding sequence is TGTGCCAGCAGCCAATCAGGGTCGCCCTCCTACGAGCAGTACTTC.

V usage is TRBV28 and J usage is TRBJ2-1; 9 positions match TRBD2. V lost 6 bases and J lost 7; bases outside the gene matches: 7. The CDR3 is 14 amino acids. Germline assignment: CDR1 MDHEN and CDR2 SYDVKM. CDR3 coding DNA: TGTGCCAGCAGACTTAGCGGGGGTGGGAATGAGCAGTTCTTC. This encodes CASRLSGGGNEQFF.

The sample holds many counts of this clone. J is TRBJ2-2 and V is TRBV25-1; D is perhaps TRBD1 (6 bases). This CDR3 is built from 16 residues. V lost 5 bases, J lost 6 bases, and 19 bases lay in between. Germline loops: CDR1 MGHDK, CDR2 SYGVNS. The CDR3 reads CASSRHKGDKAGELFF. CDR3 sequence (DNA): TGTGCCAGCAGTCGGCATAAGGGGGATAAAGCCGGGGAGCTGTTTTTT. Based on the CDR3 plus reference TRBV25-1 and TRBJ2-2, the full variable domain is EADIYQTPRYLVIGTGKKITLECSQTMGHDKMYWYQQDPGMELHLIHYSYGVNSTEKGDLSSESTVSRIRTEHFPLTLESARPSHTSQYLCASSRHKGDKAGELFFGEGSRLTVL.

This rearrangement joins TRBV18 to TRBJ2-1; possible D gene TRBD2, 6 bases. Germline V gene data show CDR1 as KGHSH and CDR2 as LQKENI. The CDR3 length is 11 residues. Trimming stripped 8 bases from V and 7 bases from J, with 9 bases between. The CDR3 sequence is CASPGRNEQFF. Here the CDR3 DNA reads TGTGCCAGCCCAGGGAGGAATGAGCAGTTCTTC.

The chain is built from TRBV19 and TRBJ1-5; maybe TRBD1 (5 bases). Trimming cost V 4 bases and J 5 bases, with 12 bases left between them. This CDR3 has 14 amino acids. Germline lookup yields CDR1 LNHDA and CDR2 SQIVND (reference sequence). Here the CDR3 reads CASSNPGSYQPQHF. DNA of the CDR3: TGTGCCAGTAGTAACCCAGGGTCATATCAGCCCCAGCATTTT.

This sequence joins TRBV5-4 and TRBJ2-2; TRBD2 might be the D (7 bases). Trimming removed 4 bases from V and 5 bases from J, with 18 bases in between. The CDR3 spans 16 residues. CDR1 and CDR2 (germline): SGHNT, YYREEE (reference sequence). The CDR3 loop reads CASSPEGGLGTGELFF. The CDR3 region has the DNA TGTGCCAGCAGCCCAGAGGGGGGGCTCGGGACCGGGGAGCTGTTTTTT. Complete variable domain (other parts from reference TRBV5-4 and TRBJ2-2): ETGVTQSPTHLIKTRGQQVTLRCSSQSGHNTVSWYQQALGQGPQFIFQYYREEENGRGNFPPRFSGLQFPNYSSELNVNALELDDSALYLCASSPEGGLGTGELFFGEGSRLTVL.

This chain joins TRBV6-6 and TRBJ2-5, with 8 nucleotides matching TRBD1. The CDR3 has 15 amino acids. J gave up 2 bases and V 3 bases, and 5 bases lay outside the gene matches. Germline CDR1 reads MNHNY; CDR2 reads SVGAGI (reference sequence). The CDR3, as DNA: TGTGCCAGCAGTTATCCGGGACAGGATCAAGAGACCCAGTACTTC. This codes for CASSYPGQDQETQYF.

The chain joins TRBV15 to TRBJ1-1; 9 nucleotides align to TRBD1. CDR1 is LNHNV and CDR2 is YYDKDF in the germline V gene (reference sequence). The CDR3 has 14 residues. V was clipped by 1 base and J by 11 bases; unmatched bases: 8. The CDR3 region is CATSRGGQGIGAFF. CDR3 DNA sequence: TGTGCCACCAGCAGAGGAGGACAGGGGATTGGGGCTTTCTTT.

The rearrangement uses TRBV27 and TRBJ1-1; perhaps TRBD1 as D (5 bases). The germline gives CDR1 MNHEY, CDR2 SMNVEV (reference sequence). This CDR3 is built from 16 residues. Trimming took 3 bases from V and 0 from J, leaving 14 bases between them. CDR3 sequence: CASSFARGTLNTEAFF. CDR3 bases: TGTGCCAGCAGTTTCGCACGGGGGACGCTGAACACTGAAGCTTTCTTT.

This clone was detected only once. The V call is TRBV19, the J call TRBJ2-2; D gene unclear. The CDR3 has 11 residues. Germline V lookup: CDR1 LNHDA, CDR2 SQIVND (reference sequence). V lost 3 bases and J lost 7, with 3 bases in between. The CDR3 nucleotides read TGTGCCAGTAGTATGAGCGGGGAGCTGTTTTTT. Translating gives CASSMSGELFF.

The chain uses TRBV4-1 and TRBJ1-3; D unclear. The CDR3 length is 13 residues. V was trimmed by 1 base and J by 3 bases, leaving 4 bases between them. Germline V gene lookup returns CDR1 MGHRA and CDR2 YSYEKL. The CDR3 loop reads CASSQAVGNTIYF. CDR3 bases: TGCGCCAGCAGCCAAGCGGTTGGAAACACCATATATTTT.

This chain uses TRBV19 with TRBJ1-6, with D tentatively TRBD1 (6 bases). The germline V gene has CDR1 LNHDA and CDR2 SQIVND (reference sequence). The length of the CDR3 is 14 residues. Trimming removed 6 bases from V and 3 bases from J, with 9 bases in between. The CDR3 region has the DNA TGTGCCAGTAGCCGGGACATCTATAATTCACCCCTCCACTTT. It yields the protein CASSRDIYNSPLHF.

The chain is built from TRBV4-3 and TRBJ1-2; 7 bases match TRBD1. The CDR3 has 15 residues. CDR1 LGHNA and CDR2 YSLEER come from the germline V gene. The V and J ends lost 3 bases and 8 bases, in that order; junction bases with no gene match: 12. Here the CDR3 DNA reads TGCGCCAGCAGCCAGACCGGGACAGCAGCTGGGGGCTACACCTTC. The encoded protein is CASSQTGTAAGGYTF.

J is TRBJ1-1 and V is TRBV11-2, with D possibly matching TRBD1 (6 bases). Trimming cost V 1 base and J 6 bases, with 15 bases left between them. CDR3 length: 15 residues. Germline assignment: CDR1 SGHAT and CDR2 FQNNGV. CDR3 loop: CASSLVGGAPSEAFF. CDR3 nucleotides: TGTGCCAGCAGCTTAGTCGGGGGGGCGCCTTCTGAAGCTTTCTTT. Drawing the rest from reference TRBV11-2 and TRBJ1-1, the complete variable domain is EAGVAQSPRYKIIEKRQSVAFWCNPISGHATLYWYQQILGQGPKLLIQFQNNGVVDDSQLPKDRFSAERLKGVDSTLKIQPAKLEDSAVYLCASSLVGGAPSEAFFGQGTRLTVV.

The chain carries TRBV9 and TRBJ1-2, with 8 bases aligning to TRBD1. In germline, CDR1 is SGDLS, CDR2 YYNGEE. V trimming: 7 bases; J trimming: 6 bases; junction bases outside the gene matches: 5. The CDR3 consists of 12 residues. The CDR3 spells CASLDRVHGYTF. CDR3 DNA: TGTGCCAGCCTGGACAGGGTTCATGGCTACACCTTC.

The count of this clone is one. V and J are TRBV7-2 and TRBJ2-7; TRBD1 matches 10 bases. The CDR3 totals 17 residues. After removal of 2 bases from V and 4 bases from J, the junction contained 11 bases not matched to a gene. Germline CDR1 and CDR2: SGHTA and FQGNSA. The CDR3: CASSLFGTGVVGYEQYF. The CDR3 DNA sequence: TGTGCCAGCAGCTTATTCGGGACAGGGGTCGTAGGGTACGAGCAGTACTTC.

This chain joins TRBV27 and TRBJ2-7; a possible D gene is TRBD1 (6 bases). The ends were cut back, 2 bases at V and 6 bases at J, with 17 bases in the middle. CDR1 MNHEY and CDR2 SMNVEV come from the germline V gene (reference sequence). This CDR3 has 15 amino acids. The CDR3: CASSLETGRGGEQYF. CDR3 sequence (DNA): TGTGCCAGCAGTTTAGAGACGGGCAGGGGCGGCGAGCAGTACTTC.

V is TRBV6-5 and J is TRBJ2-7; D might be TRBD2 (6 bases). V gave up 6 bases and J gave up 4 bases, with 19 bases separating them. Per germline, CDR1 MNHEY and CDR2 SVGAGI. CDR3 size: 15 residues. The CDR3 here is CASSGWGVQSYEQYF. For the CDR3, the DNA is TGTGCCAGCAGCGGCTGGGGGGTCCAATCGTACGAGCAGTACTTC.

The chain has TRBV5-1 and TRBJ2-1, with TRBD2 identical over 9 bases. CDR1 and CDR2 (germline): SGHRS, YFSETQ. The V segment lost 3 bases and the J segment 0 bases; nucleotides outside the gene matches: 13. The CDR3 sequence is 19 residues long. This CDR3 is CASSWRLAGIRSSYNEQFF. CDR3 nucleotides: TGCGCCAGCAGCTGGAGGCTAGCGGGAATAAGAAGCTCCTACAATGAGCAGTTCTTC. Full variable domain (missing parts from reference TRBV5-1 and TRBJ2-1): KAGVTQTPRYLIKTRGQQVTLSCSPISGHRSVSWYQQTPGQGLQFLFEYFSETQRNKGNFPGRFSGRQFSNSRSEMNVSTLELGDSALYLCASSWRLAGIRSSYNEQFFGPGTRLTVL.

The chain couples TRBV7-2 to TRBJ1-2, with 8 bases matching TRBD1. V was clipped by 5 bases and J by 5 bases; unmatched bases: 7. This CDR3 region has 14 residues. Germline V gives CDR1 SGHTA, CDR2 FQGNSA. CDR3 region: CASSLPTGVYGYTF. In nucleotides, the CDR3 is TGTGCCAGCAGCCTCCCGACAGGGGTATATGGCTACACCTTC.

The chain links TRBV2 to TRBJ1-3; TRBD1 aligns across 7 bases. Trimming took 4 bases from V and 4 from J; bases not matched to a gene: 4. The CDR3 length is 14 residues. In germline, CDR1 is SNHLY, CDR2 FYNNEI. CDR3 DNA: TGTGCCAGCAGTGTAGGGGGCTTCGGAAACACCATATATTTT. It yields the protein CASSVGGFGNTIYF.

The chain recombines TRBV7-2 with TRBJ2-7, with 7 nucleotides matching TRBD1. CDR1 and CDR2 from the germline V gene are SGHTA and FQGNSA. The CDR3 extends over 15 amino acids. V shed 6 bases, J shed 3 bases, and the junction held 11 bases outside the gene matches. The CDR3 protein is CASSYIRDSNYEQYF. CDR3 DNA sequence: TGTGCCAGCAGTTATATACGGGACAGCAACTACGAGCAGTACTTC.

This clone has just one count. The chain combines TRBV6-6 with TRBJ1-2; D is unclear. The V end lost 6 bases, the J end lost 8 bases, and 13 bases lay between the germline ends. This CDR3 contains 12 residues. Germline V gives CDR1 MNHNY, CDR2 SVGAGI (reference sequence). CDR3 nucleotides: TGTGCCAGCAGCACTTCCCGGGAGGGCTACACCTTC. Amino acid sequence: CASSTSREGYTF.

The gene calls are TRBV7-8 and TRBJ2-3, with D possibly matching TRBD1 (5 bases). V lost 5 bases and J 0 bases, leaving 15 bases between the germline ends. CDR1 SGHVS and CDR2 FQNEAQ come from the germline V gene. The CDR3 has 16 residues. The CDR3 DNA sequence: TGTGCCAGCAGCCAGAGGCCGGCAGGGAGCACAGATACGCAGTATTTT. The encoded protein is CASSQRPAGSTDTQYF.